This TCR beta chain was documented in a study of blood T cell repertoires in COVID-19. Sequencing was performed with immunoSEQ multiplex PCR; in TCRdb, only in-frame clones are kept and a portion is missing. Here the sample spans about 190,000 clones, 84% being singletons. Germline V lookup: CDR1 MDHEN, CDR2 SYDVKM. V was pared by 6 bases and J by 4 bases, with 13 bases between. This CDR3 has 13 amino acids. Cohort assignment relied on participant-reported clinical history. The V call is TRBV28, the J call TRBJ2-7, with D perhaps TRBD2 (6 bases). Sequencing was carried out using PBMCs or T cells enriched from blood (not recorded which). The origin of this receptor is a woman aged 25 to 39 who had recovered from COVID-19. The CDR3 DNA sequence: TGTGCCAGCAGACCCCAGGGAGGTTACGAGCAGTACGTC. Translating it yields CASRPQGGYEQYV.